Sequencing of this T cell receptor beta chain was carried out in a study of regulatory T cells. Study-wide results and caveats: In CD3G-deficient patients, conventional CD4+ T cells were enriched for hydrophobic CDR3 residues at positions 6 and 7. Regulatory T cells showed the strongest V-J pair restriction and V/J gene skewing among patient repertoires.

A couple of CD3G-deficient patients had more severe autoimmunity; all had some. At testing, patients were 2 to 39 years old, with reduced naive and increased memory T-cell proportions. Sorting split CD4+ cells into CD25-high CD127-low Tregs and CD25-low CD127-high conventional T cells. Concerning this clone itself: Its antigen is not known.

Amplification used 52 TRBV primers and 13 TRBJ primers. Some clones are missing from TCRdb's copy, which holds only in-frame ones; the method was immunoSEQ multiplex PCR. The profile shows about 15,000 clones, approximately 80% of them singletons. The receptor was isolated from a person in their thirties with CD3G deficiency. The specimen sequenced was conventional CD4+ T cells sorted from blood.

CDR3 amino acids: CASSSGDSNTEAFF. The CDR3 nucleotides are TGCGCCAGCAGCTCAGGAGACTCGAACACTGAAGCTTTCTTT. This chain links TRBV5-1 with TRBJ1-1; D call uncertain. This CDR3 has 14 residues. Per the germline V gene, CDR1 is SGHRS and CDR2 is YFSETQ. V lost 3 bases to trimming and J lost 1 base, with 10 bases between them.